Shown below are 3 T cell receptor beta chains from a single sample sequenced in a study of blood T cell repertoires in COVID-19. The table came from immunoSEQ multiplex PCR; TCRdb's copy has only in-frame clones and leaves some out. Of 200,000 or so clones detected, around three quarters appear once; the ten largest clones hold 5.5%. The sample taken for sequencing was peripheral blood. These receptors were obtained from a woman in her sixties or seventies with acute or convalescent COVID-19.

This clone turned up a few times. The rearrangement links TRBV28 to TRBJ1-1, with 7 bases that match TRBD1. V shed 6 bases, J shed 6 bases, and the junction held 4 bases outside the gene matches. The CDR3 runs to 12 residues. From germline, CDR1 is MDHEN and CDR2 SYDVKM. The CDR3: CASSAQGAEAFF. CDR3 coding DNA: TGTGCCAGCAGCGCTCAGGGGGCTGAAGCTTTCTTT.

The V call is TRBV3-1 (or the pseudogene TRBV3-2), the J call TRBJ2-4, with D possibly TRBD1 on 6 matching bases. Germline assignment: CDR1 LGHDT and CDR2 YNNKEL (reference sequence). V was shortened by 4 bases and J by 0 bases, with 10 bases between the two germline ends. CDR3 size: 15 residues. In nucleotides, the CDR3 is TGTGCCAGCAGCCGGGCAGGGGTAGCCAAAAACATTCAGTACTTC. This translates into CASSRAGVAKNIQYF.

V and J are TRBV5-1 and TRBJ2-1; TRBD1 is a possible D gene (6 bases). This CDR3 contains 13 residues. Germline values: CDR1 SGHRS, CDR2 YFSETQ. With 5 bases removed from V and 8 bases from J, the gap between germline ends came to 14 bases. Here the CDR3 DNA reads TGCGCCAGCAGATCCCAGGGGATGGATGAGCAGTTCTTC. Encoded protein: CASRSQGMDEQFF.